The rows below give T cell receptor beta chains drawn from one sample of a study of early T cells in non-severe SARS-CoV-2 infection. TCRdb reprocessed the 5' RACE reads with MiXCR, giving one entry per CDR3 protein. The table lists about 110,000 distinct CDR3 sequences, roughly 11% of them singletons. Input material: whole blood. Receptors were obtained from an adult who was a healthcare worker with PCR-confirmed SARS-CoV-2 infection or an uninfected control (not recorded which). Both conserved end residues are part of each CDR3. Fields, in order: V gene, D gene, CDR3 length, J gene, clone size, CDR3 DNA, CDR3 protein. D genes are given only for firm matches. The size entry is marked missing in some rows and otherwise reads once, few, many or a size class.

v_call: TRBV12-3/TRBV12-4; d_call: -; cdr3_length: 12; j_call: TRBJ2-1; clone_size: -; cdr3_nt: TGTGCCAGCAGTTTTAGTTCCAGTGAGCAGTTCTTC; cdr3_aa: CASSFSSSEQFF
v_call: TRBV25-1; d_call: -; cdr3_length: 11; j_call: TRBJ2-1; clone_size: few; cdr3_nt: TGTGCCACCGAAAAGGGCATTAAGCAGTTCTTC; cdr3_aa: CATEKGIKQFF
v_call: TRBV29-1; d_call: -; cdr3_length: 15; j_call: TRBJ2-1; clone_size: -; cdr3_nt: TGCAGCGTTGACCCCTTTCAGGGCACCTACAATGAGCAGATCTTC; cdr3_aa: CSVDPFQGTYNEQIF
v_call: TRBV7-9; d_call: -; cdr3_length: 12; j_call: TRBJ2-5; clone_size: many; cdr3_nt: TGTGCCAGCAGCCTTCACCAAGAGACCCAGTACTTC; cdr3_aa: CASSLHQETQYF
v_call: TRBV7-2; d_call: -; cdr3_length: 15; j_call: TRBJ2-3; clone_size: once; cdr3_nt: TGTACCAGCAGCGGGTCGGGAGCAGCGTCAGATACGCAGTATTTT; cdr3_aa: CTSSGSGAASDTQYF
v_call: TRBV2; d_call: -; cdr3_length: 12; j_call: TRBJ2-5; clone_size: many; cdr3_nt: TGTGCCAGCACGGGATTAGAAGAGACCCAGTACTTC; cdr3_aa: CASTGLEETQYF
v_call: TRBV7-8; d_call: -; cdr3_length: 15; j_call: TRBJ2-7; clone_size: few; cdr3_nt: TGTGCCAGCAGCTCCCACACTCCCCCTCCTTACGAGCAGTACTTC; cdr3_aa: CASSSHTPPPYEQYF
v_call: TRBV5-6; d_call: -; cdr3_length: 13; j_call: TRBJ2-7; clone_size: -; cdr3_nt: TGTGCCAGCAGTCGAGGACTCGTTTGGGAGCAGTACTTC; cdr3_aa: CASSRGLVWEQYF
v_call: TRBV2; d_call: TRBD1; cdr3_length: 15; j_call: TRBJ2-3; clone_size: -; cdr3_nt: TGTGCCAGCAGATCCCTTGGACAGGGAGCAGATACGCAGTATTTT; cdr3_aa: CASRSLGQGADTQYF
v_call: TRBV7-2; d_call: -; cdr3_length: 14; j_call: TRBJ2-3; clone_size: many; cdr3_nt: TGTGCCAGCAGCCTCGGGACTAGCACAGATACGCAGTATTTT; cdr3_aa: CASSLGTSTDTQYF
v_call: TRBV6-5; d_call: -; cdr3_length: 15; j_call: TRBJ2-3; clone_size: many; cdr3_nt: TGTGCCAGCAGTTACGTGGGAGGCCTCACAGATACGCAGTATTTT; cdr3_aa: CASSYVGGLTDTQYF
v_call: TRBV6-1; d_call: TRBD1; cdr3_length: 13; j_call: TRBJ1-5; clone_size: many; cdr3_nt: TGTGCCGGCGGACAGGATAGCAATCAGCCCCAGCATTTT; cdr3_aa: CAGGQDSNQPQHF
v_call: TRBV11-2; d_call: -; cdr3_length: 13; j_call: TRBJ1-2; clone_size: many; cdr3_nt: TGTGCCAGCAGCTCAGGGAGGGTGAATGGCTACACCTTC; cdr3_aa: CASSSGRVNGYTF
v_call: TRBV6-6; d_call: -; cdr3_length: 19; j_call: TRBJ2-2; clone_size: many; cdr3_nt: TGTGCCAGCAGTTACTCTAGACAGCCAGTGGTCGAAGGTACCGGGGAGCTGTTTTTT; cdr3_aa: CASSYSRQPVVEGTGELFF
v_call: TRBV5-1; d_call: -; cdr3_length: 15; j_call: TRBJ1-1; clone_size: -; cdr3_nt: TGCGCCAGCAGCTCCCGCGGCTGGGGTAGGACTGAAGCTTTCTTT; cdr3_aa: CASSSRGWGRTEAFF
v_call: TRBV30; d_call: -; cdr3_length: 14; j_call: TRBJ2-1; clone_size: many; cdr3_nt: TGTGCCTGGAGTGCAGGGGCGGGGGCCAATGAGCAGTTCTTC; cdr3_aa: CAWSAGAGANEQFF
v_call: TRBV7-2; d_call: TRBD2; cdr3_length: 14; j_call: TRBJ2-3; clone_size: many; cdr3_nt: TGTGCCAGCAGCTCCCTAGCGGGCCAAGATACGCAGTATTTT; cdr3_aa: CASSSLAGQDTQYF
v_call: TRBV5-6; d_call: TRBD2; cdr3_length: 15; j_call: TRBJ2-1; clone_size: -; cdr3_nt: TGTGCCAGCAGCTCGGGACTAGCGGCATGGGATGAGCAGTTCTTC; cdr3_aa: CASSSGLAAWDEQFF
v_call: TRBV6-6; d_call: -; cdr3_length: 11; j_call: TRBJ1-2; clone_size: many; cdr3_nt: TGTGCCGAGGGGGGGGGAGTCGGCTACACCTTC; cdr3_aa: CAEGGGVGYTF
v_call: TRBV20-1; d_call: -; cdr3_length: 12; j_call: TRBJ2-7; clone_size: few; cdr3_nt: TGCAGTGCTAGCGGGAGTTTCTACGAGCAGTACTTC; cdr3_aa: CSASGSFYEQYF
v_call: TRBV24-1; d_call: -; cdr3_length: 15; j_call: TRBJ2-7; clone_size: few; cdr3_nt: TGTGCCACCAGTGATTCCATTGCTCCAACGGGCGAGCAGTACTTC; cdr3_aa: CATSDSIAPTGEQYF
v_call: TRBV19; d_call: -; cdr3_length: 16; j_call: TRBJ2-6; clone_size: -; cdr3_nt: TGTGCCAGTAATGACCAGGGGAAGTCTGGGGCCAACGTCCTGACTTTC; cdr3_aa: CASNDQGKSGANVLTF
v_call: TRBV14; d_call: -; cdr3_length: 13; j_call: TRBJ1-2; clone_size: -; cdr3_nt: TGTGCCAGCAGCCAAGGAGAGGGCTATGGCTACACCTTC; cdr3_aa: CASSQGEGYGYTF
v_call: TRBV10-1; d_call: -; cdr3_length: 12; j_call: TRBJ1-6; clone_size: many; cdr3_nt: TGCGCCAGCAGTGACAGGAATTCACCCCTCCACTTT; cdr3_aa: CASSDRNSPLHF
v_call: TRBV2; d_call: -; cdr3_length: 12; j_call: TRBJ2-7; clone_size: once; cdr3_nt: TGTGCCAGCGGGCCAGTGAACTACGAGCAGTACTTC; cdr3_aa: CASGPVNYEQYF
v_call: TRBV4-1; d_call: TRBD2; cdr3_length: 18; j_call: TRBJ2-3; clone_size: few; cdr3_nt: TGCGCCAGCAGCCAAATCACCCCAGCGGGGGGATCCACAGATACGCAGTATTTT; cdr3_aa: CASSQITPAGGSTDTQYF
v_call: TRBV7-9; d_call: -; cdr3_length: 12; j_call: TRBJ2-1; clone_size: few; cdr3_nt: TGTGCCAGCAGGACCCCCCGGGACGAAGAGTTCTTC; cdr3_aa: CASRTPRDEEFF
v_call: TRBV4-2; d_call: -; cdr3_length: 13; j_call: TRBJ2-3; clone_size: -; cdr3_nt: TGTGCCAGCAGCCCACAGGACATAAATACGCAGTATTTT; cdr3_aa: CASSPQDINTQYF
v_call: TRBV27; d_call: TRBD2; cdr3_length: 15; j_call: TRBJ2-5; clone_size: -; cdr3_nt: TGTGCCAGCAGTTCGACACGACTAGCGGGAGAGACCCAGTACTTC; cdr3_aa: CASSSTRLAGETQYF
v_call: TRBV25-1; d_call: -; cdr3_length: 11; j_call: TRBJ2-7; clone_size: few; cdr3_nt: TGTGCCAGCAGTGGGGCCTACGAGCAGTACTTC; cdr3_aa: CASSGAYEQYF
v_call: TRBV4-1; d_call: -; cdr3_length: 15; j_call: TRBJ2-1; clone_size: -; cdr3_nt: TGCGCCAGCAGCCACTCTAGTCAGGCTCGCGATGAGCAGTTCTTC; cdr3_aa: CASSHSSQARDEQFF
v_call: TRBV28; d_call: TRBD1; cdr3_length: 19; j_call: TRBJ1-1; clone_size: many; cdr3_nt: TGTGCCAGCAGTTTCCCCGGGACAGGGGCCACCCCGATGAACACTGAAGCTTTCTTT; cdr3_aa: CASSFPGTGATPMNTEAFF
v_call: TRBV7-6; d_call: -; cdr3_length: 16; j_call: TRBJ1-6; clone_size: many; cdr3_nt: TGTGCCAGCAGCTTTAAGGCGGGGATGGGCAATTCACCCCTCCATTTT; cdr3_aa: CASSFKAGMGNSPLHF
v_call: TRBV12-3/TRBV12-4; d_call: TRBD1; cdr3_length: 14; j_call: TRBJ2-7; clone_size: many; cdr3_nt: TGTGCCAGCAGTTTCGGGACAGGGGCCCACGAGCAGTACTTC; cdr3_aa: CASSFGTGAHEQYF
v_call: TRBV3-1; d_call: TRBD1; cdr3_length: 14; j_call: TRBJ2-1; clone_size: -; cdr3_nt: TGTGCCAGCAGCCGCCGACAGGGATACAATGAGCAGTTCTTC; cdr3_aa: CASSRRQGYNEQFF
v_call: TRBV9; d_call: TRBD2; cdr3_length: 14; j_call: TRBJ2-1; clone_size: -; cdr3_nt: TGTGCCAGCAGCGCTAGCGGTCCCTACAATGAGCAGTTCTTC; cdr3_aa: CASSASGPYNEQFF
v_call: TRBV20-1; d_call: -; cdr3_length: 13; j_call: TRBJ2-4; clone_size: few; cdr3_nt: TGCAGTGCTTATGACAGGGCCAAAAACATTCAGTACTTC; cdr3_aa: CSAYDRAKNIQYF
v_call: TRBV18; d_call: TRBD2; cdr3_length: 17; j_call: TRBJ2-7; clone_size: many; cdr3_nt: TGTGCCAGCTCACCACCCAGCGGGAGGCCCCAGGGAGCCGAGCAGTACTTC; cdr3_aa: CASSPPSGRPQGAEQYF
v_call: TRBV11-2; d_call: -; cdr3_length: 14; j_call: TRBJ2-1; clone_size: few; cdr3_nt: TGTGCCAGCAGCTTAGTTTTGGCTAGTGATGAGCAGTTCTTC; cdr3_aa: CASSLVLASDEQFF
v_call: TRBV9; d_call: TRBD2; cdr3_length: 11; j_call: TRBJ2-7; clone_size: -; cdr3_nt: TGTGCCAGCAGCGCCGGGGGGGAGCAGTACTTC; cdr3_aa: CASSAGGEQYF
v_call: TRBV10-2; d_call: -; cdr3_length: 14; j_call: TRBJ1-1; clone_size: -; cdr3_nt: TGCGCCAGCACTCTGACAGCCTTGAACACTGAAGCTTTCTTT; cdr3_aa: CASTLTALNTEAFF
v_call: TRBV11-2; d_call: TRBD2; cdr3_length: 16; j_call: TRBJ2-1; clone_size: many; cdr3_nt: TGTGCCAGCAGCTCACAAAGACTAGCGGGAGTGAAGGAGCAGTTCTTC; cdr3_aa: CASSSQRLAGVKEQFF
v_call: TRBV7-9; d_call: -; cdr3_length: 12; j_call: TRBJ1-2; clone_size: -; cdr3_nt: TGTGCCAGCAGCCCCCAAAACTATGGCTACACCTTC; cdr3_aa: CASSPQNYGYTF
v_call: TRBV11-2; d_call: -; cdr3_length: 15; j_call: TRBJ2-1; clone_size: -; cdr3_nt: TGTGCCAGCAGCCCACCCACGCTCGGGAGCTATGAGCAGTTCTTC; cdr3_aa: CASSPPTLGSYEQFF
v_call: TRBV12-3/TRBV12-4; d_call: -; cdr3_length: 14; j_call: TRBJ1-6; clone_size: -; cdr3_nt: TGTGCCAGCAGGGGGGACCAAGTCAATTCACCCCTCCACTTT; cdr3_aa: CASRGDQVNSPLHF
v_call: TRBV11-2; d_call: -; cdr3_length: 16; j_call: TRBJ1-1; clone_size: -; cdr3_nt: TGTGCCAGCAGCTTAGAGGGGCCCTCCTTTATCAATGAAGCTTTCTTT; cdr3_aa: CASSLEGPSFINEAFF
v_call: TRBV14; d_call: TRBD2; cdr3_length: 17; j_call: TRBJ2-1; clone_size: many; cdr3_nt: TGTGCCAGCAGCCCCGTGAGTGGGACTAGCGGGAAACATGAGCAGTTCTTC; cdr3_aa: CASSPVSGTSGKHEQFF
v_call: TRBV5-4; d_call: -; cdr3_length: 18; j_call: TRBJ2-1; clone_size: -; cdr3_nt: TGTGCCAGCAGCTTGGGAGTTAGGGCGTCGCGTCTCTACAATGAGCAGTTCTTC; cdr3_aa: CASSLGVRASRLYNEQFF
v_call: TRBV6-5; d_call: -; cdr3_length: 13; j_call: TRBJ1-1; clone_size: -; cdr3_nt: TGTGCCAGCAGAACGGAACTGAACACTGAAGCTTTCTTT; cdr3_aa: CASRTELNTEAFF
v_call: TRBV20-1; d_call: -; cdr3_length: 14; j_call: TRBJ1-5; clone_size: -; cdr3_nt: TGCAGTGCCCAAAGAGGGCAGTTCAATCAGCCCCAGCATTTT; cdr3_aa: CSAQRGQFNQPQHF
v_call: TRBV19; d_call: TRBD1; cdr3_length: 13; j_call: TRBJ2-2; clone_size: few; cdr3_nt: TGTGCCACAACTCAGGGGGCAGGGGGGGAGCTGTTTTTT; cdr3_aa: CATTQGAGGELFF
v_call: TRBV12-3/TRBV12-4; d_call: -; cdr3_length: 14; j_call: TRBJ1-2; clone_size: -; cdr3_nt: TGTGCCAGCAGAATGGGGGGGCTGGAATATGGCTACACCTTC; cdr3_aa: CASRMGGLEYGYTF
v_call: TRBV7-8; d_call: -; cdr3_length: 14; j_call: TRBJ2-6; clone_size: many; cdr3_nt: TGTGCCAGCAGCCCGTCTCATGGGGCCAACGTCCTGACTTTC; cdr3_aa: CASSPSHGANVLTF
v_call: TRBV9; d_call: -; cdr3_length: 12; j_call: TRBJ2-1; clone_size: few; cdr3_nt: TGTGCCAGCAGCGTAGAAGCAGGGGAGCAGTTCTTC; cdr3_aa: CASSVEAGEQFF
v_call: TRBV5-1; d_call: TRBD1; cdr3_length: 15; j_call: TRBJ2-7; clone_size: -; cdr3_nt: TGCGCCAGCAGCCGTAGGACAGGGGGGTACTACGAGCAGTACTTC; cdr3_aa: CASSRRTGGYYEQYF
v_call: TRBV13; d_call: -; cdr3_length: 12; j_call: TRBJ2-7; clone_size: many; cdr3_nt: TGTGCCAGCAGCTCCCGAGGCGGCGAGCAGTACTTC; cdr3_aa: CASSSRGGEQYF
v_call: TRBV6-5; d_call: -; cdr3_length: 11; j_call: TRBJ2-1; clone_size: many; cdr3_nt: TGTGCCACGCACAGATTTGGTGAGCAGTTCTTC; cdr3_aa: CATHRFGEQFF
v_call: TRBV25-1; d_call: TRBD1; cdr3_length: 14; j_call: TRBJ2-1; clone_size: few; cdr3_nt: TGTGCCAGCAGTGAACCAGGGGGCTTAAATGAGCAGTTCTTC; cdr3_aa: CASSEPGGLNEQFF
v_call: TRBV6-2/TRBV6-3; d_call: TRBD2; cdr3_length: 16; j_call: TRBJ2-7; clone_size: few; cdr3_nt: TGTGCCAGCAGTTGGGGACTAGCGGGATTCCCCTACGAGCAGTACTTC; cdr3_aa: CASSWGLAGFPYEQYF